The clone carrying this TCR beta chain was recorded at least ten times. The DNA ends 3 residues before the CDR3 does, and the rest of the CDR3 is filled in from the germline J gene. The source of the sample is a study of T cell clonality in common variable immunodeficiency. The V end was cut by 6 bases, the J end by 0 bases, with 20 bases between. This CDR3 contains 16 residues. Germline CDR1 and CDR2: DFQATT and SNEGSKA (reference sequence). The repertoire was sequenced with immunoSEQ multiplex PCR; TCRdb's copy has only in-frame clones and lacks some. The data show about 81,000 clones, with none appearing a single time.

This clonotype was obtained from a person aged 18 to 70 in good health. This chain joins TRBV20-1 and TRBJ1-1, with D tentatively TRBD1 (6 bases). The sample taken for sequencing was peripheral blood mononuclear cells. The CDR3 protein is CSARGAGLLLNTEAFF. The part of the CDR3 DNA that was read is TGCAGTGCCAGGGGCGCAGGTCTTTTACTGAACACTGAA.